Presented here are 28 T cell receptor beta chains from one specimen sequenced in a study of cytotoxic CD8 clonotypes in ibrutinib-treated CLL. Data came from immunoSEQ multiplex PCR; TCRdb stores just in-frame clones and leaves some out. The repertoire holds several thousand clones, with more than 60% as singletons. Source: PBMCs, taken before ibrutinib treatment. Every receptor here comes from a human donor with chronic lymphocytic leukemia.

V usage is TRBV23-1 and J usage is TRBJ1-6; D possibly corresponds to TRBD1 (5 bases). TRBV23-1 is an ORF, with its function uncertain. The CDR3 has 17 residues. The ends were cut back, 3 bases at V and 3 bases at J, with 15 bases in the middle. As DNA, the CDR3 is TGCGCCAGCAGTCAGGGACCTTACGGGGGCTATAATTCACCCCTCCACTTT. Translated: CASSQGPYGGYNSPLHF.

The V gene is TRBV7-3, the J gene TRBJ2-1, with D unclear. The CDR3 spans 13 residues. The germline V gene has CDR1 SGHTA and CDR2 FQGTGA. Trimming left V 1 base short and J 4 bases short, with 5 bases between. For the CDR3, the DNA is TGTGCCAGCAGCTTAAACCCATACAATGAGCAGTTCTTC. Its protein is CASSLNPYNEQFF.

The CDR3 DNA reads as TGCGCCAGCACCAACTTCGGACAGGGGGCGCAAGGGGGCCAGTACTTC. Translated, it gives CASTNFGQGAQGGQYF. V and J are TRBV5-1 and TRBJ2-5, with 11 bases identical to TRBD1. Germline V gene lookup returns CDR1 SGHRS and CDR2 YFSETQ. CDR3 length equals 16 residues. With 6 bases clipped from V and 10 bases from J, the junction kept 17 bases outside the gene matches.

CDR3 DNA: TGTGCCAGTAGTTGGGGTCCAGGGGAAGGGAACACTGAAGCTTTCTTT. This translates into CASSWGPGEGNTEAFF. The chain uses TRBV19 and TRBJ1-1, with a tentative D call TRBD1 (6 bases). This CDR3 is built from 16 residues. Looked up from germline, CDR1 is LNHDA and CDR2 is SQIVND (reference sequence). Trimming cost V 5 bases and J 1 base, with 17 bases left between them. Combining the CDR3 with reference TRBV19 and TRBJ1-1 gives the whole variable domain DGGITQSPKYLFRKEGQNVTLSCEQNLNHDAMYWYRQDPGQGLRLIYYSQIVNDFQKGDIAEGYSVSREKKESFPLTVTSAQKNPTAFYLCASSWGPGEGNTEAFFGQGTRLTVV.

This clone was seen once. CDR3 nucleotides: TGTGCCAGCAGTGAGGGGGGCAGGGGGTCGGGTCAGCCCCAGCATTTT. Protein: CASSEGGRGSGQPQHF. This chain uses TRBV25-1 with TRBJ1-5; TRBD1 agrees at 7 bases. The germline V gene encodes CDR1 MGHDK and CDR2 SYGVNS. The CDR3 is 16 residues long. V lost 3 bases, J lost 6 bases, and 11 bases stayed unmatched.

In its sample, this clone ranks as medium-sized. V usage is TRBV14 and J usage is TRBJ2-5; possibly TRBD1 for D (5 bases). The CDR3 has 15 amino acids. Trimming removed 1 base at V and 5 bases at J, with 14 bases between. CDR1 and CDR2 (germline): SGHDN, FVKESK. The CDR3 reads CASSQGSQGWETQYF. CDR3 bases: TGTGCCAGCAGCCAAGGTTCGCAGGGATGGGAGACCCAGTACTTC.

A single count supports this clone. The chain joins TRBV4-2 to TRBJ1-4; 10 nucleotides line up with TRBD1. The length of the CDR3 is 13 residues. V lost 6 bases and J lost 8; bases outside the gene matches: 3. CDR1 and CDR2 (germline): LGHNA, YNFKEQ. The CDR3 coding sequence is TGTGCCAGCAGTCCGGGACAGGGGGAAAAACTGTTTTTT. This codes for CASSPGQGEKLFF.

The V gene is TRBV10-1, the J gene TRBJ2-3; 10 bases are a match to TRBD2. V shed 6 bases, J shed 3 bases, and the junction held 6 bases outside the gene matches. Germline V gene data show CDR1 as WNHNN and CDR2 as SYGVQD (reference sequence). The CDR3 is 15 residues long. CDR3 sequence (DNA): TGCGCCAGCAGGAAACTAGCGGGGATGACAGATACGCAGTATTTT. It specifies CASRKLAGMTDTQYF.

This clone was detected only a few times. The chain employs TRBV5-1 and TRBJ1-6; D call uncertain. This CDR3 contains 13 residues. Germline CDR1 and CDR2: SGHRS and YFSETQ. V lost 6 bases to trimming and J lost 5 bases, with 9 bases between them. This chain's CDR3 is CASTRADNSPLHF. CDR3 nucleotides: TGCGCCAGCACGCGGGCCGATAATTCACCCCTCCACTTT.

The CDR3, as DNA: TGTGCCACCAGCCTAGGGGGAGAATCGGGGACCCAGTACTTC. This codes for CATSLGGESGTQYF. The chain recombines TRBV15 with TRBJ2-5; weak D call: TRBD1 (6 bases). Germline CDR1 is LNHNV and CDR2 is YYDKDF (reference sequence). This CDR3 has 14 residues. V lost 5 bases and J 7 bases, leaving 17 bases between the germline ends. The whole variable domain, remainder taken from reference TRBV15 and TRBJ2-5, is DAMVIQNPRYQVTQFGKPVTLSCSQTLNHNVMYWYQQKSSQAPKLLFHYYDKDFNNEADTPDNFQSRRPNTSFCFLDIRSPGLGDTAMYLCATSLGGESGTQYFGPGTRLLVL.

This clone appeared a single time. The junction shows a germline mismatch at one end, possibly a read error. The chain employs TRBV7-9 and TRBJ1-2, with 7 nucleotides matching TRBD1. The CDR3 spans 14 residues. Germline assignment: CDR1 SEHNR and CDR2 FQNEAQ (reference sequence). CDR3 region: CASSLAGQKYGYTF. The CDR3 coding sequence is TGTGCCAGCAGCCTAGCGGGACAGAAGTATGGCTACACCTTC. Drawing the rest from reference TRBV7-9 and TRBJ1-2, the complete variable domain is DTGVSQNPRHKITKRGQNVTFRCDPISEHNRLYWYRQTLGQGPEFLTYFQNEAQLEKSRLLSDRFSAERPKGSFSTLEIQRTEQGDSAMYLCASSLAGQKYGYTFGSGTRLTVV.

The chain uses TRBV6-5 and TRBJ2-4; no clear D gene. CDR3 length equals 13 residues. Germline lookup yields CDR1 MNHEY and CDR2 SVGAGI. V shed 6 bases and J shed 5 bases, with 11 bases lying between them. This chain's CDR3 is CASRTFGENIQYF. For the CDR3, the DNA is TGTGCCAGCAGAACCTTTGGGGAAAACATTCAGTACTTC.

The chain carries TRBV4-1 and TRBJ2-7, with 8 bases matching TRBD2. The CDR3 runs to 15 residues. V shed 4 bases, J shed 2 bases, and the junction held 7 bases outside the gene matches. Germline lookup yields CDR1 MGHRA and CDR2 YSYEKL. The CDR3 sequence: CASSPDSGVAYEQYF. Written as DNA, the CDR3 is TGCGCCAGCAGCCCTGATAGCGGGGTCGCCTACGAGCAGTACTTC.

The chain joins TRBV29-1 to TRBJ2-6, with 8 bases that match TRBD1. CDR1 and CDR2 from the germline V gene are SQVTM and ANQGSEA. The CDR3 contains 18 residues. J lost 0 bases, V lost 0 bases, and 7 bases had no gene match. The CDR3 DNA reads TGCAGCGTTGAAGAATGGGACAGGTCTAGCTCTGGGGCCAACGTCCTGACTTTC. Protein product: CSVEEWDRSSSGANVLTF.

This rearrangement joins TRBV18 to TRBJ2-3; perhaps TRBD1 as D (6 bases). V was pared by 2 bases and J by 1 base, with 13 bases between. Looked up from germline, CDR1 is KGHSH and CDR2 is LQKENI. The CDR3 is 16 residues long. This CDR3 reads CASSPRARQGTDTQYF. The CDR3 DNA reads TGTGCCAGCTCACCAAGGGCGAGACAGGGCACAGATACGCAGTATTTT.

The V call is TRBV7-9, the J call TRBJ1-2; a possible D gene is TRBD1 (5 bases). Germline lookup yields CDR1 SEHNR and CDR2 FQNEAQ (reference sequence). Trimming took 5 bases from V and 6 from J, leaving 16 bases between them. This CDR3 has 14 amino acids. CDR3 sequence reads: CASSPGGLRDGYTF. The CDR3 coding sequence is TGTGCCAGCAGCCCCGGGGGGTTGAGGGATGGCTACACCTTC.

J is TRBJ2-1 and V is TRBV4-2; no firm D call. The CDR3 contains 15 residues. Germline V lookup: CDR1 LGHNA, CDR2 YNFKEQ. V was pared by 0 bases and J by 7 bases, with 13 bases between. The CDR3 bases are TGTGCCAGCAGCCAAGAATTGTCCGGTCTTAATGAGCAGTTCTTC. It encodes CASSQELSGLNEQFF.

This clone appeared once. The CDR3 here is CASSPRDRSNEQFF. CDR3 nucleotide sequence: TGTGCCAGCAGTCCCCGGGACAGGAGCAATGAGCAGTTCTTC. The J gene is TRBJ2-1, the V gene TRBV27; 8 bases align to TRBD1. The germline CDR1 and CDR2 sequences are MNHEY and SMNVEV (reference sequence). The CDR3 contains 14 residues. J gave up 6 bases and V 5 bases, and 6 bases lay outside the gene matches.

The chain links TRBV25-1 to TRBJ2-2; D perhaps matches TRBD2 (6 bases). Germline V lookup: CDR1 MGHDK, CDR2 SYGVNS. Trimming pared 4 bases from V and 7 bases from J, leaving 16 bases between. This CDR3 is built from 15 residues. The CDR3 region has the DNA TGTGCCAGCAGTGGGAGACTAGAATATATCGGGGAGCTGTTTTTT. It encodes CASSGRLEYIGELFF.

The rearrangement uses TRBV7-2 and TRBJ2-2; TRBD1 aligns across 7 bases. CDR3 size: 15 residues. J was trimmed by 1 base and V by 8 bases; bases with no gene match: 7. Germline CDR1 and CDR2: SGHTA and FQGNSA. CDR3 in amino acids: CASLPRTGNTGELFF. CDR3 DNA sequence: TGTGCCAGCCTACCCAGGACAGGGAACACCGGGGAGCTGTTTTTT.

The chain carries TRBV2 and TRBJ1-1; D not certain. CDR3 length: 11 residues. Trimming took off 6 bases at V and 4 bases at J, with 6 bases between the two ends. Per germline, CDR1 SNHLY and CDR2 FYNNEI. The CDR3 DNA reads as TGTGCCAGCAGCTCGGTCACTGAAGCTTTCTTT. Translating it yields CASSSVTEAFF.

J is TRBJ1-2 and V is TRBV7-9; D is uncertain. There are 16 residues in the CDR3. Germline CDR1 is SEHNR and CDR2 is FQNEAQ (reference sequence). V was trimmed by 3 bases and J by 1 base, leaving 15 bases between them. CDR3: CASSLDGLPFNYGYTF. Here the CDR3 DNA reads TGTGCCAGCAGCTTGGATGGACTCCCATTTAACTATGGCTACACCTTC. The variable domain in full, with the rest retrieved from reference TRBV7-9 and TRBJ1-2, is DTGVSQNPRHKITKRGQNVTFRCDPISEHNRLYWYRQTLGQGPEFLTYFQNEAQLEKSRLLSDRFSAERPKGSFSTLEIQRTEQGDSAMYLCASSLDGLPFNYGYTFGSGTRLTVV.

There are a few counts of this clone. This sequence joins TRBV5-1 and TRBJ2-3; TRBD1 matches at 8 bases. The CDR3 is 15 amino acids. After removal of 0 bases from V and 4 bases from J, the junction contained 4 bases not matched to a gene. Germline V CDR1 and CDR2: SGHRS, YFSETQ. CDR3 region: CASSLGQGQADTQYF. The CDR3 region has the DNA TGCGCCAGCAGCTTGGGACAGGGGCAGGCAGATACGCAGTATTTT.

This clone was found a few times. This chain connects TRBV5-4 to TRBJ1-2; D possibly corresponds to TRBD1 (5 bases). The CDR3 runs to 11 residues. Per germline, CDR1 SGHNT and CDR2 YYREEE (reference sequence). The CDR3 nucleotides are TGTGTTGCGGCAGGGACCTATGGCTACACCTTC. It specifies CVAAGTYGYTF.

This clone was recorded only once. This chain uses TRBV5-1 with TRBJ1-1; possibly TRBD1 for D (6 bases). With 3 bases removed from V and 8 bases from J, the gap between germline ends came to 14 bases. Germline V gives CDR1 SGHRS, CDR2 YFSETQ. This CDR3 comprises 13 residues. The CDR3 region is CASSSASGQEAFF. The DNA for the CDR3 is TGCGCCAGCAGCTCGGCCTCGGGACAAGAAGCTTTCTTT.

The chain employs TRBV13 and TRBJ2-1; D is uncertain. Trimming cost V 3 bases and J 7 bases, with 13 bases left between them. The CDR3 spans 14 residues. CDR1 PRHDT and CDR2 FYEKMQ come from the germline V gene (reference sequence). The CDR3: CASSFGRLGNEQFF. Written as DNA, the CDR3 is TGTGCCAGCAGCTTTGGGCGCCTGGGGAATGAGCAGTTCTTC.

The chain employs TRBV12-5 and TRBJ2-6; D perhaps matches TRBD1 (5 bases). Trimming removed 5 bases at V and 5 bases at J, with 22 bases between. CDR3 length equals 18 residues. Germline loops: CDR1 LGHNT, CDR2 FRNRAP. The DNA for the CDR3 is TGTGCTAGTGGTCGTCATGATGCAGGACAAAGTCGGGCCAACGTCCTGACTTTC. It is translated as CASGRHDAGQSRANVLTF. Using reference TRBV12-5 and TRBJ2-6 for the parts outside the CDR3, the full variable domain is DARVTQTPRHKVTEMGQEVTMRCQPILGHNTVFWYRQTMMQGLELLAYFRNRAPLDDSGMPKDRFSAEMPDATLATLKIQPSEPRDSAVYFCASGRHDAGQSRANVLTFGAGSRLTVL.

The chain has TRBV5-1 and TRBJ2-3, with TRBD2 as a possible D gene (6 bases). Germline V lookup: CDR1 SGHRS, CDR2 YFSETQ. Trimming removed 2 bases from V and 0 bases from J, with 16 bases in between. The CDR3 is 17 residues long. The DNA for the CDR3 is TGCGCCAGCAGCTTTCCTAGGGGCGGGGTTAGCACAGATACGCAGTATTTT. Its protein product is CASSFPRGGVSTDTQYF.